Listed here are 24 T cell receptor beta chains from one sample, sequenced in a study of PD-1 blockade in classical Hodgkin lymphoma. All trial patients relapsed after autologous stem cell transplantation. Profiling relied on immunoSEQ multiplex PCR, and the TCRdb table lists in-frame clones only, not all of them. This sample has around 45,000 clones, with approximately 72% found just once. Here the sequenced sample was peripheral blood mononuclear cells (PBMCs), taken before the second cycle of nivolumab. These receptors were obtained from a human donor with classical Hodgkin lymphoma.

Only one count was recorded for this clone. This chain uses TRBV9 with TRBJ2-5; tentatively, D is TRBD2 (6 bases). The V end was cut by 0 bases, the J end by 5 bases, with 20 bases between. Germline loops: CDR1 SGDLS, CDR2 YYNGEE. This CDR3 comprises 17 residues. The CDR3 bases are TGTGCCAGCAGCGTAGGGAATTTGTGGGGACTGGGGGAGACCCAGTACTTC. Protein: CASSVGNLWGLGETQYF.

V usage is TRBV28 and J usage is TRBJ2-1; 8 nucleotides agree with TRBD1. Germline lookup yields CDR1 MDHEN and CDR2 SYDVKM. Germline trimming cut 3 bases from V and 4 bases from J; bases unmatched to any gene: 8. The CDR3 consists of 16 residues. This CDR3 is CASSFRGQIGYNEQFF. CDR3 coding DNA: TGTGCCAGCAGTTTCAGGGGGCAAATCGGGTACAATGAGCAGTTCTTC.

The V call is TRBV15, the J call TRBJ2-3; D is unresolved. With 3 bases removed from V and 5 bases from J, the gap between germline ends came to 6 bases. Germline V CDR1 and CDR2: LNHNV, YYDKDF (reference sequence). CDR3 length: 12 amino acids. The CDR3, as DNA: TGTGCCACCAGCAGCGACGTAGATACGCAGTATTTT. Translated: CATSSDVDTQYF.

This chain uses TRBV4-1 with TRBJ2-1; 9 bases fit TRBD1. Per the germline V gene, CDR1 is MGHRA and CDR2 is YSYEKL. V shed 2 bases, J shed 4 bases, and the junction held 12 bases outside the gene matches. CDR3 length: 18 residues. The CDR3 nucleotides are TGCGCCAGCAGCCAAAAGGGCATCCTGGACAGGGGATACAATGAGCAGTTCTTC. Translating gives CASSQKGILDRGYNEQFF.

This clone is labeled medium-sized (0.01 to 0.1%). The chain has TRBV27 and TRBJ2-1; weak D call: TRBD2 (7 bases). CDR1 is MNHEY and CDR2 is SMNVEV in the germline V gene (reference sequence). V dropped 2 bases and J dropped 1 base, with 12 bases sitting between them. The CDR3 loop spans 16 amino acids. The CDR3 nucleotides are TGTGCCAGCAGTTTAAGGGGGGGAGGTTCCTACAATGAGCAGTTCTTC. Translation: CASSLRGGGSYNEQFF.

This clone was found once. This rearrangement joins TRBV28 to TRBJ2-7, with D possibly being TRBD1 or TRBD2 (7 bases each). The germline CDR1 and CDR2 sequences are MDHEN and SYDVKM. V lost 11 bases and J lost 4, with 18 bases in between. The CDR3 has 13 residues. Here the CDR3 reads CASFQGGGYEQYF. CDR3 in DNA: TGTGCCTCCTTCCAGGGGGGAGGGTACGAGCAGTACTTC.

This clone was detected a few times. The V and J genes are TRBV28 and TRBJ2-1; D is unclear. Germline CDR1 reads MDHEN; CDR2 reads SYDVKM. The germline V and J ends were trimmed by 1 base and 0 bases, with 19 bases remaining between them. The CDR3 runs to 19 residues. The CDR3 region has the DNA TGTGCCAGCAGTTTATCCGTTGCGGCCAATGTTAACTCCTACAATGAGCAGTTCTTC. Translated: CASSLSVAANVNSYNEQFF.

The gene calls are TRBV6-6 and TRBJ2-7, with 11 bases lining up with TRBD1. The CDR3 is 14 residues long. Germline CDR1 is MNHNY and CDR2 is SVGAGI (reference sequence). The junction had 9 bases not matched to a gene; V was cut back by 8 bases and J by 6 bases. The CDR3 loop is CASLTGTGGREQYF. For the CDR3, the DNA is TGTGCCAGCCTTACCGGGACAGGGGGACGCGAGCAGTACTTC.

The rearrangement joins TRBV30 to TRBJ2-2; 10 nucleotides line up with TRBD2. Losses at the gene ends were 3 bases for V and 1 base for J; bases not matched to a gene: 5. The CDR3 length is 16 residues. CDR1 is GTSNPN and CDR2 is SVGIG in the germline V gene (reference sequence). The CDR3 reads CAWRRIAGGNTGELFF. The CDR3, as DNA: TGTGCCTGGAGGAGGATAGCGGGAGGGAACACCGGGGAGCTGTTTTTT.

The table lists this clone with a few counts. The V gene is TRBV4-1, the J gene TRBJ2-1; 9 bases are shared with TRBD1. V was clipped by 4 bases and J by 7 bases; unmatched bases: 11. The germline V gene has CDR1 MGHRA and CDR2 YSYEKL. This CDR3 region has 16 residues. CDR3 sequence: CASSLPPGQGENEQFF. CDR3 nucleotides: TGCGCCAGCAGCCTCCCCCCGGGACAGGGTGAAAATGAGCAGTTCTTC.

V and J are TRBV7-7 and TRBJ2-3; D is unresolved. CDR1 SSHAT and CDR2 FNYEAQ come from the germline V gene (reference sequence). V was shortened by 5 bases and J by 5 bases, with 11 bases between the two germline ends. The CDR3 contains 13 residues. CDR3 region: CASSQGLGDTQYF. CDR3 sequence (DNA): TGTGCCAGCAGCCAAGGGTTGGGAGATACGCAGTATTTT.

The V gene is TRBV6-5, the J gene TRBJ1-1; 9 nucleotides match TRBD1. Trimming took 5 bases from V and 1 from J; bases not matched to a gene: 2. Germline values: CDR1 MNHEY, CDR2 SVGAGI. The length of the CDR3 is 14 residues. The CDR3 reads CASSRTGENTEAFF. The DNA of the CDR3 is TGTGCCAGCAGTCGGACAGGGGAGAACACTGAAGCTTTCTTT.

This clone came up a few times. V and J are TRBV27 and TRBJ2-4; maybe TRBD1 (5 bases). This CDR3 contains 14 residues. Trimming stripped 6 bases from V and 5 bases from J, with 14 bases between. Germline V lookup: CDR1 MNHEY, CDR2 SMNVEV (reference sequence). The DNA of the CDR3 is TGTGCCAGCAGGCAGCAGGGTTACCAAAACATTCAGTACTTC. This sequence encodes CASRQQGYQNIQYF.

The chain employs TRBV7-6 and TRBJ1-2, with 9 bases fitting TRBD1. CDR1 and CDR2 (germline): SGHVS, FNYEAQ. This CDR3 is built from 14 residues. Unmatched junction bases numbered 2, after V lost 4 bases and J lost 2 bases. CDR3 in amino acids: CASSSGTGNYGYTF. The DNA for the CDR3 is TGTGCCAGCAGCTCGGGGACAGGGAACTATGGCTACACCTTC.

In its sample, this clone was seen many times. The V call is TRBV10-3, the J call TRBJ2-1; 11 nucleotides align to TRBD2. The CDR3 contains 14 residues. The germline gives CDR1 ENHRY, CDR2 SYGVKD. V gave up 10 bases and J gave up 8 bases; unmatched junction bases: 10. The CDR3 region is CATFSGGASDEQFF. For the CDR3, the DNA is TGTGCCACATTTAGCGGGGGGGCTTCCGATGAGCAGTTCTTC.

The chain carries TRBV9 and TRBJ1-3; maybe TRBD1 (6 bases). V was trimmed by 4 bases and J by 3 bases, leaving 14 bases between them. The germline gives CDR1 SGDLS, CDR2 YYNGEE. The CDR3 runs 15 residues. The CDR3 region is CASSPGTLGGNTIYF. The CDR3 nucleotides are TGTGCCAGCAGCCCTGGGACATTGGGTGGAAACACCATATATTTT.

CDR3 residues: CASSLYGAASTEAFF. The DNA for the CDR3 is TGTGCCAGCAGTTTATACGGGGCGGCCAGCACTGAAGCTTTCTTT. This sequence joins TRBV27 and TRBJ1-1; possible D gene TRBD1, 5 bases. V was clipped by 1 base and J by 4 bases, with 13 bases between them. Germline lookup yields CDR1 MNHEY and CDR2 SMNVEV (reference sequence). The CDR3 extends over 15 amino acids.

The rearrangement links TRBV7-8 to TRBJ2-2, with D perhaps TRBD1 (6 bases). Germline V lookup: CDR1 SGHVS, CDR2 FQNEAQ. The CDR3 runs 15 residues. V lost 5 bases to trimming and J lost 5 bases, with 15 bases between them. The CDR3 DNA reads TGTGCCAGCAGCCAGGACAGAATTAGTACCGGGGAGCTGTTTTTT. Amino acids: CASSQDRISTGELFF.

CDR3 DNA sequence: TGTGCCAGCATCCCCCTGGGGGGGCAGGGTGGCTACACCTTC. This codes for CASIPLGGQGGYTF. This chain connects TRBV28 to TRBJ1-2; a possible D gene is TRBD1 (6 bases). The CDR3 is 14 amino acids. Germline loops: CDR1 MDHEN, CDR2 SYDVKM. Trimming pared 7 bases from V and 7 bases from J, leaving 19 bases between.

This clone turned up a few times. The chain combines TRBV9 with TRBJ2-2; tentatively, D is TRBD1 (5 bases). Germline V lookup: CDR1 SGDLS, CDR2 YYNGEE. V lost 2 bases, J lost 0 bases, and 14 bases lay in between. The CDR3 spans 17 residues. The DNA of the CDR3 is TGTGCCAGCAGCGTTCCTAAGACAGCATCGAACACCGGGGAGCTGTTTTTT. Translation: CASSVPKTASNTGELFF.

The chain couples TRBV4-2 to TRBJ1-3; D gene ambiguous. The CDR3 extends over 16 amino acids. Trimming took off 0 bases at V and 0 bases at J, with 9 bases between the two ends. Germline values: CDR1 LGHNA, CDR2 YNFKEQ. In DNA, the CDR3 is TGTGCCAGCAGCCAAGATCTAAACGCCTCTGGAAACACCATATATTTT. It yields the protein CASSQDLNASGNTIYF.

CDR3 nucleotides: TGTGCCAGCAGCTTGGGGTTCGGGAGTGAAGCTTTCTTT. It yields the protein CASSLGFGSEAFF. V usage is TRBV5-5 and J usage is TRBJ1-1; unclear D gene. The CDR3 contains 13 residues. V was clipped by 0 bases and J by 7 bases, with 10 bases between them. From germline, CDR1 is SGHKS and CDR2 YYEKEE (reference sequence).

This clone was counted only a few times. The chain employs TRBV6-1 and TRBJ1-4, with a tentative D call TRBD1 (5 bases). The CDR3 contains 16 residues. Germline lookup yields CDR1 MNHNS and CDR2 SASEGT. Trimming took 3 bases from V and 6 from J, leaving 17 bases between them. The CDR3 here is CASSEWIQEADEKLFF. The CDR3 nucleotides read TGTGCCAGCAGTGAGTGGATACAGGAGGCGGATGAAAAACTGTTTTTT.

The chain carries TRBV4-3 and TRBJ2-3; D is tentatively TRBD1 or TRBD2 (5 bases each). Trimming removed 4 bases from V and 6 bases from J, with 11 bases in between. The CDR3 has 13 amino acids. Germline-derived CDR1 and CDR2 are LGHNA and YSLEER. Here the CDR3 DNA reads TGCGCCAGCAGCCCCGGGACCGTGGATACGCAGTATTTT. It is translated as CASSPGTVDTQYF.